The rows below give T cell receptor beta chains drawn from one sample of a study of cytomegalovirus exposure and HLA in healthy donors. Sequenced by immunoSEQ multiplex PCR; TCRdb stores in-frame clones only, minus some. The repertoire holds 170,000 or so clones, less than 85% seen once, with about 17% in the top ten. Material: PBMCs. The receptors stem from a man younger than 35 in good health and CMV-seropositive. CDR3s include the opening cysteine and the closing phenylalanine or tryptophan. Fields, in order: V gene, CDR3 length, D gene, clone size, J gene, CDR3 DNA, CDR3 protein. The D gene is left open where the match is weak. Size tells how often a clone was seen (once, few, many) or the class of an expanded clone, and some rows leave it out.

v_gene: TRBV27
len: 15
d_gene: TRBD2
abundance: .
j_gene: TRBJ2-7
CDR3nt: TGTGCCAGCAGCCATAGGGGACTAGCGGGATACGAGCAGTACTTC
CDR3aa: CASSHRGLAGYEQYF

v_gene: TRBV28
len: 16
d_gene: TRBD1
abundance: .
j_gene: TRBJ2-3
CDR3nt: TGTGCCAGCAGTTCCCCCGGGACAGGGGGCACAGATACGCAGTATTTT
CDR3aa: CASSSPGTGGTDTQYF

v_gene: TRBV9
len: 17
d_gene: TRBD2
abundance: .
j_gene: TRBJ2-1
CDR3nt: TGTGCCAGCAGCGTATTTAGCGGGAGCTCTGCCTACAATGAGCAGTTCTTC
CDR3aa: CASSVFSGSSAYNEQFF

v_gene: TRBV4-2
len: 14
d_gene: .
abundance: once
j_gene: TRBJ1-1
CDR3nt: TGTGCCAGCAGCCTAGAGGACAGTAACACTGAAGCTTTCTTT
CDR3aa: CASSLEDSNTEAFF

v_gene: TRBV29-1
len: 12
d_gene: .
abundance: .
j_gene: TRBJ1-2
CDR3nt: TGCAGCGTAGAGCCAGGCCTCTATGGCTACACCTTC
CDR3aa: CSVEPGLYGYTF

v_gene: TRBV28
len: 11
d_gene: TRBD1
abundance: .
j_gene: TRBJ2-1
CDR3nt: TGTGCCACCGGACCCGGGACAGGAGCGTTCTTC
CDR3aa: CATGPGTGAFF

v_gene: TRBV6-6
len: 14
d_gene: TRBD1
abundance: .
j_gene: TRBJ2-5
CDR3nt: TGTGCCAGCACTACCGACAGGGTTGGTTGGACCCAGTACTTC
CDR3aa: CASTTDRVGWTQYF

v_gene: TRBV6-5
len: 16
d_gene: TRBD1
abundance: few
j_gene: TRBJ1-2
CDR3nt: TGTGCCAGCAGTTCGGACAGGGTGGAGGGTAACTATGGCTACACCTTC
CDR3aa: CASSSDRVEGNYGYTF

v_gene: TRBV9
len: 14
d_gene: TRBD1
abundance: .
j_gene: TRBJ2-7
CDR3nt: TGTGCCAGCAGCCCCTCGGGACAGATCTACGAGCAGTACTTC
CDR3aa: CASSPSGQIYEQYF

v_gene: TRBV9
len: 15
d_gene: .
abundance: .
j_gene: TRBJ2-1
CDR3nt: TGTGCCAGCAGCGGGTGGGACTCCTCCTACAATGAGCAGTTCTTC
CDR3aa: CASSGWDSSYNEQFF

v_gene: TRBV10-3
len: 14
d_gene: .
abundance: .
j_gene: TRBJ2-7
CDR3nt: TGTGCCATCAATGATGGGCAGGGGCCCTACGAGCAGTACTTC
CDR3aa: CAINDGQGPYEQYF

v_gene: TRBV11-2
len: 17
d_gene: TRBD2
abundance: .
j_gene: TRBJ2-2
CDR3nt: TGTGCCAGCAGCTCCCCTCTCGGGGGGACGAACACCGGGGAGCTGTTTTTT
CDR3aa: CASSSPLGGTNTGELFF

v_gene: TRBV2
len: 14
d_gene: TRBD1
abundance: .
j_gene: TRBJ2-7
CDR3nt: TGTGCCAGCAGGGGGACAGGGGCTTTTGGCGAGCAGTACTTC
CDR3aa: CASRGTGAFGEQYF

v_gene: TRBV28
len: 16
d_gene: TRBD2
abundance: .
j_gene: TRBJ2-2
CDR3nt: TGTGCCAGCAGGAAGAGAACTAGCGGGAATTCCGGGGAGCTGTTTTTT
CDR3aa: CASRKRTSGNSGELFF

v_gene: TRBV6-1
len: 13
d_gene: .
abundance: .
j_gene: TRBJ1-5
CDR3nt: TGTGCCAGCGTCACTACGGTAAATCAGCCCCAGCATTTT
CDR3aa: CASVTTVNQPQHF

v_gene: TRBV28
len: 14
d_gene: .
abundance: few
j_gene: TRBJ1-1
CDR3nt: TGTGCCAGCAGTTTCCCGACAGGGAACACTGAAGCTTTCTTT
CDR3aa: CASSFPTGNTEAFF

v_gene: TRBV4-1
len: 18
d_gene: TRBD2
abundance: .
j_gene: TRBJ2-1
CDR3nt: TGCGCCAGCAGCCTCCTACCTAGCGGATTGAGCTCCTACAATGAGCAGTTCTTC
CDR3aa: CASSLLPSGLSSYNEQFF